The 3 T cell receptor beta chains given below trace back to one sample, sequenced in a study of response to subunit inactivated influenza vaccine. TCRdb analysed the RT-PCR reads with MiXCR anew, one entry per CDR3 protein. The sample lists 450,000 to 700,000 distinct CDR3 sequences; 14% were seen once. The input for sequencing was PBMCs from blood, taken 11 to 12 days after vaccination. Every receptor here comes from a man over 45 who received an inactivated influenza vaccine.

The chain recombines TRBV7-8 with TRBJ2-1; D ambiguous. Trimming stripped 0 bases from V and 4 bases from J, with 16 bases between. CDR3 size: 17 residues. Germline CDR1 SGHVS, CDR2 FQNEAQ. The CDR3 protein is CASSLARVLTVYNEQFF. The CDR3 DNA sequence: TGTGCCAGCAGCTTAGCGCGCGTACTCACGGTGTACAATGAGCAGTTCTTC.

This clonotype appeared many times. The chain links TRBV20-1 to TRBJ2-1, with D possibly matching TRBD1 (6 bases). V lost 3 bases, J lost 8 bases, and 20 bases lay in between. Germline CDR1 DFQATT, CDR2 SNEGSKA (reference sequence). There are 15 residues in the CDR3. CDR3 residues: CSASVGPTGIHEQFF. The CDR3 nucleotides are TGCAGTGCTAGTGTAGGACCAACAGGGATCCATGAGCAGTTCTTC.

CDR3 region: CASSQAGLAGAETQYF. The CDR3 DNA reads as TGTGCCAGCAGCCAAGCCGGACTAGCGGGAGCGGAGACCCAGTACTTC. The rearrangement joins TRBV4-2 to TRBJ2-5; 13 nucleotides align to TRBD2. There are 16 residues in the CDR3. V was clipped by 1 base and J by 5 bases; unmatched bases: 4. Germline CDR1 LGHNA, CDR2 YNFKEQ.